Below, one T cell receptor beta chain is given with its context. This sample is part of a study of identifying expanded T cells in peripheral blood. Some clones are missing from TCRdb's copy, which holds only in-frame ones; the method was immunoSEQ multiplex PCR. The sample consists of 75,000 to 95,000 clones, about nine tenths of them appearing once. No infections or other immune events were documented during collection. The TCR originated in a person between 18 and 75 years old in good health. The sequencing sample was made of blood.

The CDR3 here is CASSETTSGNIQYF. Written as DNA, the CDR3 is TGTGCCAGCAGTGAAACTACTTCCGGGAACATTCAGTACTTC. The rearrangement links TRBV2 to TRBJ2-4; D gene unclear. V was cut by 2 bases and J by 7 bases, with 12 bases left in between. This CDR3 has 14 residues. Germline V gives CDR1 SNHLY, CDR2 FYNNEI.